This TCR beta chain was captured in a study of CD8+ T cells in alopecia areata. cDNA prepared by RNA extraction and subsequent reverse transcription served as the template for sequencing. The repertoire was sequenced with immunoSEQ multiplex PCR; TCRdb's copy has only in-frame clones and lacks some. The sample lists 150,000 to 200,000 clones, over 50% occurring once. The length of the CDR3 is 13 residues. Per germline, CDR1 SQVTM and CDR2 ANQGSEA. The ends were cut back, 2 bases at V and 5 bases at J, with 13 bases in the middle. The receptor was isolated from a human donor with alopecia areata. The sample was CD4+ T cells sorted from blood, taken at week 0. The V call is TRBV29-1, the J call TRBJ2-7; D is perhaps TRBD1 (5 bases). CDR3 in DNA: TGCAGCGTTGAAAAGCAGGGCCGGGACGAGCAGTACTTC. Amino acid sequence: CSVEKQGRDEQYF.